This record concerns one T cell receptor (beta chain) sequence. These data originate in a study of blood T cell repertoires in COVID-19. About the research overall: The United States, Italy and Spain were the sources of the acute and convalescent COVID-19 samples. T cells, B-cell-depleted T cells, or PBMCs provided the cDNA or gDNA that served as material.

This CDR3 is 14 amino acids long. Trimming removed 1 base at V and 5 bases at J, with 10 bases between. Germline CDR1 and CDR2: SGHAT and FQNNGV. Produced via immunoSEQ multiplex PCR; TCRdb's table is partial and in-frame only. In the table there are approximately 100,000 clones, roughly 80% of which are singletons. The chain has TRBV11-2 and TRBJ2-3; the D gene is possibly TRBD2 (5 bases). The sequence came from a woman in her sixties with acute or convalescent COVID-19. Material for sequencing was peripheral blood. As DNA, the CDR3 is TGTGCCAGCAGCTTAGCGCCGGGAATAGATACGCAGTATTTT. Amino acid sequence: CASSLAPGIDTQYF. The variable domain in full, with the rest retrieved from reference TRBV11-2 and TRBJ2-3, is EAGVAQSPRYKIIEKRQSVAFWCNPISGHATLYWYQQILGQGPKLLIQFQNNGVVDDSQLPKDRFSAERLKGVDSTLKIQPAKLEDSAVYLCASSLAPGIDTQYFGPGTRLTVL.